What follows describes a single T cell receptor beta chain. Its antigen is unknown. TCRdb called the 5' RACE reads again in MiXCR, with one record for every CDR3 protein. The table shows 300,000 or so distinct CDR3 sequences, with roughly 9% occurring only once. This sample is drawn from a study of identical twins. Study results and limitations: It was possible that invariant MAIT and iNKT cells partly confounded the zero-insertion analyses. Among beta out-of-frame sequences, excess sharing between twins appeared weaker.

All donors comprised healthy Caucasians. This CDR3 is built from 15 residues. V dropped 0 bases and J dropped 5 bases, with 13 bases sitting between them. From germline, CDR1 is LGHNA and CDR2 YSLEER. This same sample was also part of a study on yellow fever vaccine responses in identical twins.

The rearrangement joins TRBV4-3 to TRBJ2-5, with D perhaps being TRBD1 or TRBD2 (6 bases each). The origin of this receptor is a woman aged 18-30 years in good health. The sample consisted of CD8+ T cells sorted from blood. The CDR3 DNA reads TGCGCCAGCAGCCAAGATGGGCAGGGGAGGGAGACCCAGTACTTC. Its protein product is CASSQDGQGRETQYF.